This T cell receptor beta chain was captured by sequencing in a study of cytomegalovirus exposure and HLA in healthy donors. J gave up 8 bases and V 2 bases, and 6 bases lay outside the gene matches. The CDR3 runs to 14 residues. CDR1 KGHSH and CDR2 LQKENI come from the germline V gene. The 120-subject validation cohort, separate from the approximately 670-subject first cohort, included the donors. Profiled with immunoSEQ multiplex PCR; TCRdb holds only in-frame clones, not every one. The sample records roughly 56,000 clones, 90% to 95% being singletons. The receptor was isolated from a woman under 30 in good health and CMV-seropositive. Sequenced material: PBMCs. The rearrangement links TRBV18 to TRBJ1-3; 7 bases fit TRBD1. The CDR3 loop is CASSPEAGGHTIYF. CDR3 nucleotide sequence: TGTGCCAGCTCACCAGAGGCAGGGGGACACACCATATATTTT. The whole variable domain, filled in from reference TRBV18 and TRBJ1-3, reads NAGVMQNPRHLVRRRGQEARLRCSPMKGHSHVYWYRQLPEEGLKFMVYLQKENIIDESGMPKERFSAEFPKEGPSILRIQQVVRGDSAAYFCASSPEAGGHTIYFGEGSWLTVV.